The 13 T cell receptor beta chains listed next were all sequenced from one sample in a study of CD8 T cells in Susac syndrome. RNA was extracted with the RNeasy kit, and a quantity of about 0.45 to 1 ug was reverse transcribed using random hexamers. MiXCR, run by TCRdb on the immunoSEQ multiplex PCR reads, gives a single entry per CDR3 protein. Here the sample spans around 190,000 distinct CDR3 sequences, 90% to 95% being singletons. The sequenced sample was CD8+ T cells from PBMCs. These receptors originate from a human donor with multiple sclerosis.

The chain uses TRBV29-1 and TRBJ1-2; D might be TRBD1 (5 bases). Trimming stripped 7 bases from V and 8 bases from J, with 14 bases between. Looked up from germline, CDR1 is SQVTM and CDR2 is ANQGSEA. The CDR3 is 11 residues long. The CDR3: CSARAGKGYTF. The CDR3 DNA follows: TGCAGCGCGAGGGCAGGGAAAGGCTACACCTTC. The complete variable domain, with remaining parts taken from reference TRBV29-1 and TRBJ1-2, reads SAVISQKPSRDICQRGTSLTIQCQVDSQVTMMFWYRQQPGQSLTLIATANQGSEATYESGFVIDKFPISRPNLTFSTLTVSNMSPEDSSIYLCSARAGKGYTFGSGTRLTVV.

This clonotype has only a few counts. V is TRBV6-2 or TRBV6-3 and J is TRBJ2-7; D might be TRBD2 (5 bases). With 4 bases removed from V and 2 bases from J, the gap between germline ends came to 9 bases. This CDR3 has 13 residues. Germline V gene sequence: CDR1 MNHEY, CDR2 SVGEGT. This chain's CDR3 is CASSSSGTYEQYF. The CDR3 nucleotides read TGTGCCAGCAGTTCCTCCGGGACCTACGAGCAGTACTTC.

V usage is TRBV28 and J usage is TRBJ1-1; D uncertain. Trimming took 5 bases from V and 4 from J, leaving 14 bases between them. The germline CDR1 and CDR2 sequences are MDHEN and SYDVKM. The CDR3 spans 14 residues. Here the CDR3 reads CASSPFQMGTEAFF. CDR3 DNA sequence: TGTGCCAGCAGTCCCTTTCAGATGGGCACTGAAGCTTTCTTT. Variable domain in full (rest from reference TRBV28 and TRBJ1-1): DVKVTQSSRYLVKRTGEKVFLECVQDMDHENMFWYRQDPGLGLRLIYFSYDVKMKEKGDIPEGYSVSREKKERFSLILESASTNQTSMYLCASSPFQMGTEAFFGQGTRLTVV.

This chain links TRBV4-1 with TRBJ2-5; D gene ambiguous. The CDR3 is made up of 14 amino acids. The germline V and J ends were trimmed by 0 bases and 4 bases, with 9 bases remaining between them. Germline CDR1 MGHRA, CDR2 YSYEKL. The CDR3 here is CASSQDLLGETQYF. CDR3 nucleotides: TGCGCCAGCAGCCAAGACCTTCTCGGAGAGACCCAGTACTTC.

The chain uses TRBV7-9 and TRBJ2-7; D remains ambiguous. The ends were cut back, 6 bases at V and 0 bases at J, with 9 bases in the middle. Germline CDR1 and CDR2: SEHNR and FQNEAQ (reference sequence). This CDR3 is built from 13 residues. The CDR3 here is CASSSSVSYEQYF. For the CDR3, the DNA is TGTGCCAGCAGTTCTTCCGTCTCCTACGAGCAGTACTTC.

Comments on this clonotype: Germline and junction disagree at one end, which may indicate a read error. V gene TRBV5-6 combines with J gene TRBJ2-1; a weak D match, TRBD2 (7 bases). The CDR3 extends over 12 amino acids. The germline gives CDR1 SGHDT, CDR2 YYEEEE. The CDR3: CASSLGGGEQFF. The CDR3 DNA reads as TGTGCCAGCAGTTTGGGAGGGGGAGAGCAGTTCTTC.

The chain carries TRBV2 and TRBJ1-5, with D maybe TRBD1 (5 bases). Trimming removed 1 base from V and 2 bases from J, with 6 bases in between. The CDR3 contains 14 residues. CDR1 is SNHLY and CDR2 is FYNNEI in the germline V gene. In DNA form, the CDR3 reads TGTGCCAGCAGTGAAGAACAGGGCAATCAGCCCCAGCATTTT. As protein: CASSEEQGNQPQHF.

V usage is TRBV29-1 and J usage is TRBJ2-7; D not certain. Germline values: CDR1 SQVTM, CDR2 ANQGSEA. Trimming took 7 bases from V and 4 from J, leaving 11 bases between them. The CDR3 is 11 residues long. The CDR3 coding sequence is TGCAGCGGGCGGTCCGATTACGAGCAGTACTTC. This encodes CSGRSDYEQYF.

Here the CDR3 reads CASSAVGQGYNEQYF. CDR3 sequence (DNA): TGTGCCAGCAGTGCCGTGGGACAGGGCTATAACGAGCAGTACTTC. This chain uses TRBV7-9 with TRBJ2-7; TRBD1 matches 9 bases. CDR1 SEHNR and CDR2 FQNEAQ come from the germline V gene (reference sequence). Trimming at V came to 6 bases and at J to 5 bases, leaving 11 bases not matched to a gene. The CDR3 extends over 15 amino acids.

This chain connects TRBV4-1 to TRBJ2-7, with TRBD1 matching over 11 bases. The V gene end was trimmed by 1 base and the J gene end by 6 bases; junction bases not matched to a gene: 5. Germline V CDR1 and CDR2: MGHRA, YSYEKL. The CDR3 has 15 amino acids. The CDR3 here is CASSQGGQGVIEQYF. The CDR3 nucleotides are TGCGCCAGCAGCCAAGGGGGACAGGGGGTAATCGAGCAGTACTTC.

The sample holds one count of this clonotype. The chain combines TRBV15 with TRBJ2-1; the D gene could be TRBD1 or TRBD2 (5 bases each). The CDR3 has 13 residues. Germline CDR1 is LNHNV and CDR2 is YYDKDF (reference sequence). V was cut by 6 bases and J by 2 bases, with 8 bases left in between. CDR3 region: CATRGPPYNEQFF. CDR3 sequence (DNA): TGTGCCACCAGGGGACCCCCCTACAATGAGCAGTTCTTC.

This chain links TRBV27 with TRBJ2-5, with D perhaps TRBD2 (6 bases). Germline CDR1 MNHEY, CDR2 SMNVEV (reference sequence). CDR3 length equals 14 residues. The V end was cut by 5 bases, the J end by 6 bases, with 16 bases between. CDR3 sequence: CASSPSGTLKTQYF. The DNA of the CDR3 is TGTGCCAGCAGTCCATCCGGGACTTTAAAGACCCAGTACTTC.

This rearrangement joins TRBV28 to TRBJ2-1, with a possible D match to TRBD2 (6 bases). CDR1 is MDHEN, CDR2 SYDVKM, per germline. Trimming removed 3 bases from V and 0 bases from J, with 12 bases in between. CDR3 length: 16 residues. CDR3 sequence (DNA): TGTGCCAGCAGTTTTAAGGTGGGACTCTCCTACAATGAGCAGTTCTTC. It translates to CASSFKVGLSYNEQFF.